This T cell receptor (beta chain) was obtained from a study of technical replicates of blood from several donors. TCRdb's copy holds only in-frame clones and misses some; the assay was immunoSEQ multiplex PCR. The data show tens of thousands of clones, about 96% seen once. V lost 5 bases, J lost 7 bases, and 15 bases lay in between. This CDR3 is 14 amino acids long. CDR1 SEHNR and CDR2 FQNEAQ come from the germline V gene (reference sequence). The source material was T cells isolated from PBMCs. The source is a human donor in good health. V and J are TRBV7-9 and TRBJ1-5; D may be TRBD1 (6 bases). This CDR3 is CASSPQGLRQPQHF. The CDR3 DNA reads TGTGCCAGCAGCCCACAGGGTTTACGGCAGCCCCAGCATTTT.